The 14 T cell receptor beta chains below come from one sample, sequenced in a study of blood T cell repertoires in COVID-19. Sequencing was performed with immunoSEQ multiplex PCR; in TCRdb, only in-frame clones are kept and a portion is missing. Here the sample spans tens of thousands of clones, about 80% being singletons. Sequencing was performed on peripheral blood. These receptors came from a woman in her 70s with acute or convalescent COVID-19.

CDR3 sequence reads: CASSAGNQPQHF. The CDR3, as DNA: TGTGCCAGCAGTGCCGGCAATCAGCCCCAGCATTTT. This chain uses TRBV2 with TRBJ1-5; D gene unclear. V shed 4 bases and J shed 2 bases, with 3 bases lying between them. The CDR3 consists of 12 residues. Germline loops: CDR1 SNHLY, CDR2 FYNNEI.

The V and J genes are TRBV7-2 and TRBJ2-3, with D uncertain. CDR1 SGHTA and CDR2 FQGNSA come from the germline V gene. The CDR3 has 12 residues. V was clipped by 3 bases and J by 3 bases, with 4 bases between them. DNA of the CDR3: TGTGCCAGCAGCTTTGTAACAGATACGCAGTATTTT. This encodes CASSFVTDTQYF.

The chain joins TRBV3-1 (or the pseudogene TRBV3-2) to TRBJ1-2, with 8 bases matching TRBD1. V was clipped by 0 bases and J by 8 bases; unmatched bases: 5. From germline, CDR1 is LGHDT and CDR2 YNNKEL (reference sequence). The CDR3 is 14 amino acids. This chain's CDR3 is CASSQEDRGGGYTF. CDR3 bases: TGTGCCAGCAGCCAAGAAGACAGGGGTGGAGGCTACACCTTC.

The rearrangement links TRBV19 to TRBJ1-2; tentatively, D is TRBD1 (6 bases). CDR1 and CDR2 (germline): LNHDA, SQIVND (reference sequence). The CDR3 length is 14 residues. Between the trimmed V and J ends, which lost 7 bases and 3 bases, there was a span of 15 bases. CDR3 amino acids: CASNLQGGYYGYTF. The DNA of the CDR3 is TGTGCCAGTAATCTACAGGGCGGGTACTATGGCTACACCTTC.

V is TRBV5-4 and J is TRBJ2-7, with D maybe TRBD1 (6 bases). CDR3 size: 15 residues. V lost 4 bases to trimming and J lost 2 bases, with 16 bases between them. Germline CDR1 reads SGHNT; CDR2 reads YYREEE (reference sequence). CDR3 nucleotide sequence: TGTGCCAGCAGCGCAGACAGGTCTACAACCTACGAGCAGTACTTC. This codes for CASSADRSTTYEQYF.

The chain has TRBV4-2 and TRBJ2-2; 8 nucleotides agree with TRBD2. With V trimmed by 0 bases and J by 0 bases, 6 bases remained unmatched. Per germline, CDR1 LGHNA and CDR2 YNFKEQ. The length of the CDR3 is 18 residues. The CDR3 loop reads CASSQDSGGPPNTGELFF. CDR3 nucleotides: TGTGCCAGCAGCCAAGATTCGGGAGGGCCCCCGAACACCGGGGAGCTGTTTTTT.

The chain employs TRBV7-3 and TRBJ2-5; TRBD1 agrees at 7 bases. The CDR3 spans 17 residues. V dropped 6 bases and J dropped 7; count of bases not matched to a gene: 20. The germline gives CDR1 SGHTA, CDR2 FQGTGA. CDR3 in amino acids: CASRGIRPGTDLATQYF. The DNA of the CDR3 is TGTGCCAGCAGGGGAATTAGGCCCGGGACAGATCTTGCGACCCAGTACTTC.

The chain uses TRBV7-2 and TRBJ2-1; the match to TRBD2 covers 9 bases. Trimming cost V 5 bases and J 5 bases; bases outside gene matches: 10. CDR3 length: 16 amino acids. Germline loops: CDR1 SGHTA, CDR2 FQGNSA. The CDR3 nucleotides are TGTGCCAGCAGCCAGACCGGGACTAGCCCCCACAATGAGCAGTTCTTC. Its protein product is CASSQTGTSPHNEQFF.

This clone was picked up a small number of times. The gene calls are TRBV28 and TRBJ2-6, with 9 bases aligning to TRBD1. This CDR3 comprises 18 residues. Germline CDR1 is MDHEN and CDR2 is SYDVKM. Trimming at V came to 10 bases and at J to 2 bases, leaving 15 bases not matched to a gene. CDR3 coding DNA: TGTGCCATCCTACCCGCGGGACAGGGAAAACCTGGGGCCAACGTCCTGACTTTC. Translating it yields CAILPAGQGKPGANVLTF.

This clone was seen more than once but under ten times. V and J are TRBV27 and TRBJ1-6, with no clear D. This CDR3 spans 15 amino acids. V was cut by 6 bases and J by 0 bases, with 9 bases left in between. Germline V gene lookup returns CDR1 MNHEY and CDR2 SMNVEV (reference sequence). In DNA, the CDR3 is TGTGCCAGCAGGGAACAGAGCTCCTATAATTCACCCCTCCACTTT. It specifies CASREQSSYNSPLHF.

The chain couples TRBV4-2 to TRBJ1-4, with 10 bases that match TRBD1. Germline V gene sequence: CDR1 LGHNA, CDR2 YNFKEQ. The trim removed 2 bases at V and 7 bases at J, leaving 25 bases unmatched. This CDR3 comprises 22 residues. The CDR3: CASSQPRERQGALDGRCEKLFF. CDR3 DNA: TGTGCCAGCAGCCAACCCAGAGAACGACAGGGGGCGTTGGACGGTAGGTGTGAAAAACTGTTTTTT.

V gene TRBV30 combines with J gene TRBJ1-5, with TRBD1 identical over 8 bases. This CDR3 has 15 amino acids. The ends lost 4 bases at V and 0 bases at J; junction bases unmatched: 5. From germline, CDR1 is GTSNPN and CDR2 SVGIG (reference sequence). CDR3 nucleotides: TGTGCCTGGAACGAGGGACAGGTTAGCAATCAGCCCCAGCATTTT. Translating gives CAWNEGQVSNQPQHF.

J is TRBJ2-1 and V is TRBV3-1 (or the pseudogene TRBV3-2); D uncertain. This CDR3 has 16 residues. With 0 bases removed from V and 6 bases from J, the gap between germline ends came to 15 bases. Germline V lookup: CDR1 LGHDT, CDR2 YNNKEL (reference sequence). CDR3 bases: TGTGCCAGCAGCCAAGAATTGATAACTACTGCCAATGAGCAGTTCTTC. Amino acid sequence: CASSQELITTANEQFF.

J is TRBJ1-3 and V is TRBV18; D is uncertain. Trimming took 3 bases from V and 0 from J, leaving 12 bases between them. The CDR3 consists of 16 residues. Germline V lookup: CDR1 KGHSH, CDR2 LQKENI. CDR3 sequence reads: CASSPEQIGSGNTIYF. The CDR3 DNA reads as TGTGCCAGCTCACCGGAACAGATTGGCTCTGGAAACACCATATATTTT.